This T cell receptor beta chain stems from a study of PD-L1 blockade in urothelial cancer. Study-level information: Median T cell yield from blood was over 120,000.

Regarding time point: pretreatment peripheral blood. The repertoire was sequenced with immunoSEQ multiplex PCR; TCRdb's copy has only in-frame clones and lacks some. The sample has approximately 48,000 clones, 79% seen once. This clone was seen more than once but under ten times. This CDR3 comprises 14 residues. Trimming cost V 4 bases and J 6 bases; bases outside gene matches: 4. Germline CDR1 reads MDHEN; CDR2 reads SYDVKM. This specimen was PBMCs, taken around atezolizumab (anti-PD-L1) treatment. The rearrangement joins TRBV28 to TRBJ2-3, with 10 bases aligning to TRBD2. The clonotype comes from a man aged 65 to 79 with urothelial cancer. Here the CDR3 reads CASSWSGRADTQYF. For the CDR3, the DNA is TGTGCCAGCAGTTGGAGCGGGAGGGCGGATACGCAGTATTTT.